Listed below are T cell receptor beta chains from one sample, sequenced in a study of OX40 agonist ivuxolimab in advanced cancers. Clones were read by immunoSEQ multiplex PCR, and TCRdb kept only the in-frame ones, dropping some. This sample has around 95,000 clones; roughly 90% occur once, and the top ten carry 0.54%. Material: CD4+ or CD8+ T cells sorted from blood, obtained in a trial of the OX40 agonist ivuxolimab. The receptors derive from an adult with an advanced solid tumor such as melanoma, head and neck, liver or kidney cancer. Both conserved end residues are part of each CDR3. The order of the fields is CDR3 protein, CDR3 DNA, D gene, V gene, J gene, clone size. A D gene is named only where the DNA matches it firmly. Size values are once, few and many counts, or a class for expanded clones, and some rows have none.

cdr3_aa: CASSFQRAGDEQYF
cdr3_nt: TGCGCCAGCAGCTTTCAAAGGGCGGGAGACGAGCAGTACTTC
d_call: TRBD2
v_call: TRBV5-1
j_call: TRBJ2-7
clone_size: .

cdr3_aa: CASSKGGTGNYGYTF
cdr3_nt: TGTGCCAGCAGTAAGGGGGGGACAGGGAACTATGGCTACACCTTC
d_call: TRBD1
v_call: TRBV19
j_call: TRBJ1-2
clone_size: .

cdr3_aa: CASSPIHYNEQFF
cdr3_nt: TGCGCCAGCAGCCCGATCCACTACAATGAGCAGTTCTTC
d_call: .
v_call: TRBV5-1
j_call: TRBJ2-1
clone_size: .

cdr3_aa: CSVVPGTDTQYF
cdr3_nt: TGCAGCGTTGTCCCGGGCACAGATACGCAGTATTTT
d_call: .
v_call: TRBV29-1
j_call: TRBJ2-3
clone_size: once

cdr3_aa: CASSRDRGDTQYF
cdr3_nt: TGTGCCAGCAGCAGAGACAGGGGAGATACGCAGTATTTT
d_call: TRBD1
v_call: TRBV28
j_call: TRBJ2-3
clone_size: many

cdr3_aa: CASSRGAIPTQYF
cdr3_nt: TGTGCCAGCAGCCGGGGGGCGATCCCTACGCAGTATTTT
d_call: .
v_call: TRBV14
j_call: TRBJ2-3
clone_size: .

cdr3_aa: CASSLAGGLVYF
cdr3_nt: TGTGCCAGCAGCTTGGCCGGGGGACTAGTGTACTTC
d_call: TRBD2
v_call: TRBV5-4
j_call: TRBJ2-5
clone_size: .

cdr3_aa: CASSPVAGGYNEQFF
cdr3_nt: TGTGCCAGCAGTCCGGTAGCGGGAGGGTACAATGAGCAGTTCTTC
d_call: TRBD2
v_call: TRBV6-5
j_call: TRBJ2-1
clone_size: .

cdr3_aa: CASSTGQGNTGELFF
cdr3_nt: TGCGCCAGCAGCACCGGACAGGGGAACACCGGGGAGCTGTTTTTT
d_call: TRBD1
v_call: TRBV5-1
j_call: TRBJ2-2
clone_size: .

cdr3_aa: CASSLRQGYQPQHF
cdr3_nt: TGTGCCAGCAGCTTAAGGCAGGGCTATCAGCCCCAGCATTTT
d_call: .
v_call: TRBV5-6
j_call: TRBJ1-5
clone_size: .

cdr3_aa: CASSVTDQETQYF
cdr3_nt: TGCGCCAGCAGCGTCACAGACCAAGAGACCCAGTACTTC
d_call: .
v_call: TRBV5-1
j_call: TRBJ2-5
clone_size: .

cdr3_aa: CASSRRGGNQPQHF
cdr3_nt: TGTGCCAGTAGCAGGCGGGGGGGCAATCAGCCCCAGCATTTT
d_call: .
v_call: TRBV19
j_call: TRBJ1-5
clone_size: few

cdr3_aa: CASISPGGSEAFF
cdr3_nt: TGTGCCAGTATCTCGCCAGGGGGATCTGAAGCTTTCTTT
d_call: TRBD1
v_call: TRBV19
j_call: TRBJ1-1
clone_size: .

cdr3_aa: CASSLRGRTSREQYF
cdr3_nt: TGTGCCAGCAGCTTGAGGGGGAGGACTTCCCGCGAGCAGTACTTC
d_call: .
v_call: TRBV5-6
j_call: TRBJ2-7
clone_size: once

cdr3_aa: CASSLAKGGGYGYTF
cdr3_nt: TGTGCCAGCAGCTTAGCGAAGGGAGGGGGCTATGGCTACACCTTC
d_call: .
v_call: TRBV7-9
j_call: TRBJ1-2
clone_size: .

cdr3_aa: CASSFKDPNKEEQYF
cdr3_nt: TGTGCCAGCAGCTTTAAAGACCCAAACAAGGAAGAGCAGTACTTC
d_call: .
v_call: TRBV7-9
j_call: TRBJ2-7
clone_size: .

cdr3_aa: CASSPNGGELFF
cdr3_nt: TGTGCCAGCAGTCCAAATGGCGGGGAGCTGTTTTTT
d_call: .
v_call: TRBV4-2
j_call: TRBJ2-2
clone_size: .

cdr3_aa: CASSLAGTSGRARETQYF
cdr3_nt: TGTGCCAGCAGCTTAGCCGGGACTAGCGGGAGGGCCAGGGAGACCCAGTACTTC
d_call: TRBD2
v_call: TRBV11-3
j_call: TRBJ2-5
clone_size: once

cdr3_aa: CASSLAGTSQETQYF
cdr3_nt: TGTGCCAGCAGCTTAGCGGGGACTAGCCAAGAGACCCAGTACTTC
d_call: TRBD2
v_call: TRBV7-2
j_call: TRBJ2-5
clone_size: few

cdr3_aa: CASSSAGTGWYEQYF
cdr3_nt: TGTGCCAGCAGCTCTGCGGGGACAGGATGGTACGAGCAGTACTTC
d_call: TRBD1
v_call: TRBV28
j_call: TRBJ2-7
clone_size: .

cdr3_aa: CASSLAWIPQERMNTEAFF
cdr3_nt: TGTGCCAGCAGCTTAGCGTGGATCCCCCAAGAGCGTATGAACACTGAAGCTTTCTTT
d_call: .
v_call: TRBV7-9
j_call: TRBJ1-1
clone_size: .

cdr3_aa: CASSLSASTQNIQYF
cdr3_nt: TGTGCCAGCAGCTTATCGGCTAGCACCCAAAACATTCAGTACTTC
d_call: .
v_call: TRBV7-2
j_call: TRBJ2-4
clone_size: .

cdr3_aa: CASSPEGLGETQYF
cdr3_nt: TGTGCCAGCTCACCGGAGGGGCTAGGAGAGACCCAGTACTTC
d_call: .
v_call: TRBV18
j_call: TRBJ2-5
clone_size: .

cdr3_aa: CASSLGVNEQYF
cdr3_nt: TGTGCCAGCAGCTTAGGCGTAAACGAGCAGTACTTC
d_call: .
v_call: TRBV7-9
j_call: TRBJ2-7
clone_size: once

cdr3_aa: CASSPAGLAGEWNIQYF
cdr3_nt: TGTGCCAGCAGCCCGGCCGGACTAGCGGGAGAGTGGAACATTCAGTACTTC
d_call: TRBD2
v_call: TRBV9
j_call: TRBJ2-4
clone_size: .

cdr3_aa: CASSGGGGYEKLFF
cdr3_nt: TGTGCCAGCAGTGGAGGAGGGGGATATGAAAAACTGTTTTTT
d_call: .
v_call: TRBV2
j_call: TRBJ1-4
clone_size: once

cdr3_aa: CASRPTFFSGANVLTF
cdr3_nt: TGTGCCAGCCGACCTACCTTCTTCTCTGGGGCCAACGTCCTGACTTTC
d_call: .
v_call: TRBV27
j_call: TRBJ2-6
clone_size: once

cdr3_aa: CASSQTGGLATNEKLFF
cdr3_nt: TGCGCCAGCAGCCAGACAGGGGGGCTTGCAACTAATGAAAAACTGTTTTTT
d_call: TRBD1
v_call: TRBV10-2
j_call: TRBJ1-4
clone_size: .

cdr3_aa: CASSGGWTETQYF
cdr3_nt: TGTGCCAGCAGTGGCGGCTGGACAGAGACCCAGTACTTC
d_call: .
v_call: TRBV2
j_call: TRBJ2-5
clone_size: .

cdr3_aa: CASSPPWGNTEAFF
cdr3_nt: TGTGCCAGCAGCCCCCCTTGGGGGAACACTGAAGCTTTCTTT
d_call: .
v_call: TRBV7-2
j_call: TRBJ1-1
clone_size: .

cdr3_aa: CASSLYPGGGYTDTQYF
cdr3_nt: TGTGCCAGCAGCTTATATCCAGGGGGCGGATACACAGATACGCAGTATTTT
d_call: TRBD1
v_call: TRBV7-2
j_call: TRBJ2-3
clone_size: .

cdr3_aa: CASRGGAVNTEAFF
cdr3_nt: TGTGCCAGCAGGGGCGGGGCAGTGAACACTGAAGCTTTCTTT
d_call: .
v_call: TRBV7-2
j_call: TRBJ1-1
clone_size: once

cdr3_aa: CASRNRGTGFNEQYF
cdr3_nt: TGTGCCAGCAGGAACCGCGGGACAGGGTTCAACGAGCAGTACTTC
d_call: TRBD1
v_call: TRBV6-5
j_call: TRBJ2-7
clone_size: .

cdr3_aa: CASSQGEGDGEQFF
cdr3_nt: TGCGCCAGCAGCCAAGGAGAGGGAGACGGTGAGCAGTTCTTC
d_call: .
v_call: TRBV4-3
j_call: TRBJ2-1
clone_size: .

cdr3_aa: CASSWTAFYEQYF
cdr3_nt: TGTGCCAGCAGCTGGACAGCTTTCTACGAGCAGTACTTC
d_call: .
v_call: TRBV7-8
j_call: TRBJ2-7
clone_size: .

cdr3_aa: CAISEYGRGDYGYTF
cdr3_nt: TGTGCCATCAGTGAGTATGGCAGGGGAGACTATGGCTACACCTTC
d_call: .
v_call: TRBV10-3
j_call: TRBJ1-2
clone_size: .

cdr3_aa: CASSLRGDTYNEQFF
cdr3_nt: TGTGCCAGCAGCCTAAGAGGGGATACCTACAATGAGCAGTTCTTC
d_call: .
v_call: TRBV9
j_call: TRBJ2-1
clone_size: .

cdr3_aa: CASSDRAHQPQHF
cdr3_nt: TGTGCCAGCAGTGACAGGGCCCATCAGCCCCAGCATTTT
d_call: .
v_call: TRBV2
j_call: TRBJ1-5
clone_size: once

cdr3_aa: CASSFIGTEAFF
cdr3_nt: TGTGCCAGCAGCTTCATTGGCACTGAAGCTTTCTTT
d_call: .
v_call: TRBV11-1
j_call: TRBJ1-1
clone_size: .

cdr3_aa: CASSLEGGTTEAFF
cdr3_nt: TGTGCCAGCAGCTTAGAAGGAGGAACCACTGAAGCTTTCTTT
d_call: .
v_call: TRBV11-2
j_call: TRBJ1-1
clone_size: .

cdr3_aa: CASSLGGVAYNEQFF
cdr3_nt: TGTGCCAGCAGCTTAGGGGGGGTTGCCTACAATGAGCAGTTCTTC
d_call: .
v_call: TRBV7-2
j_call: TRBJ2-1
clone_size: .

cdr3_aa: CASNSPRGSNQPQHF
cdr3_nt: TGTGCCAGCAACTCGCCTAGGGGTAGCAATCAGCCCCAGCATTTT
d_call: .
v_call: TRBV28
j_call: TRBJ1-5
clone_size: .

cdr3_aa: CASSLGVATEQFF
cdr3_nt: TGTGCCAGCAGCTTAGGGGTAGCGACTGAGCAGTTCTTC
d_call: .
v_call: TRBV11-3
j_call: TRBJ2-1
clone_size: .

cdr3_aa: CASSQDREGASTEAFF
cdr3_nt: TGCGCCAGCAGCCAAGATCGTGAGGGGGCGAGCACTGAAGCTTTCTTT
d_call: TRBD1
v_call: TRBV4-1
j_call: TRBJ1-1
clone_size: .

cdr3_aa: CSVPPSGPQETQYF
cdr3_nt: TGCAGCGTTCCCCCTAGCGGCCCCCAAGAGACCCAGTACTTC
d_call: TRBD2
v_call: TRBV29-1
j_call: TRBJ2-5
clone_size: .

cdr3_aa: CASRIGDRENEKLFF
cdr3_nt: TGTGCCAGCAGGATCGGGGACAGGGAAAATGAAAAACTGTTTTTT
d_call: TRBD1
v_call: TRBV28
j_call: TRBJ1-4
clone_size: .

cdr3_aa: CASSLVGGQGREKLFF
cdr3_nt: TGTGCCAGCAGCTTAGTGGGCGGACAGGGTCGGGAAAAACTGTTTTTT
d_call: TRBD1
v_call: TRBV7-8
j_call: TRBJ1-4
clone_size: .